A selection of T cell receptor beta chains follows, all from one sample in a study of blood T cell repertoires in COVID-19. Profiled with immunoSEQ multiplex PCR; TCRdb holds only in-frame clones, not every one. The repertoire holds about 220,000 clones, with 88% as singletons. Sequencing was done on a sample of PBMCs or T cells enriched from blood (not recorded which). All receptors come from a woman aged 25 to 39 who had recovered from COVID-19. Both conserved end residues are part of each CDR3. A D gene is named only where the DNA matches it firmly. Part of the rows lack a size; the others show once, few, many or a class for expanded clones.

NA	NA	TRBV19	TRBJ1-2	TGTGCCAGTAGTATTATAACGGACTCTAGATGGGATGGCTACACCTTC	CASSIITDSRWDGYTF
TRBD1	NA	TRBV5-1	TRBJ1-1	TGCGCCAGCAGTTATACAGGGGAACTTGGCACTGAAGCTTTCTTT	CASSYTGELGTEAFF
NA	NA	TRBV7-8	TRBJ1-2	TGTGCCAGCAGCCCATTCGGTACAGGAAACTATGGCTACACCTTC	CASSPFGTGNYGYTF
NA	NA	TRBV6-5	TRBJ1-2	TGTGCCAGCAGCCACCAGACTTCTAGACAGGGCTACACCTTC	CASSHQTSRQGYTF
TRBD1	NA	TRBV4-2	TRBJ1-1	TGTGCCAGCAGCCAACCCCCCGGACAGGGGGCAAGGGGAACTGAAGCTTTCTTT	CASSQPPGQGARGTEAFF
NA	NA	TRBV12-3/TRBV12-4	TRBJ1-5	TGTGCCACCGGGGGTAATCAGCCCCAGCATTTT	CATGGNQPQHF
NA	NA	TRBV5-1	TRBJ1-6	TGCGCCAGCAGCTTGTGGGACAACGATTCACCCCTCCACTTT	CASSLWDNDSPLHF
NA	NA	TRBV4-3	TRBJ1-5	TGCGCCAGCAGCCAGACCAGGGGCCAGCCCCAGCATTTT	CASSQTRGQPQHF
NA	NA	TRBV19	TRBJ1-4	TGTGCCAGTGGAACCGGTTCCGGACAAGGGGGAAAACTGTTTTTT	CASGTGSGQGGKLFF
TRBD2	NA	TRBV19	TRBJ2-3	TGTGCCAGTAGTAATCCTAGCGGGAGCACAGATACGCAGTATTTT	CASSNPSGSTDTQYF
NA	NA	TRBV4-3	TRBJ1-3	TGCGCCAGCAGCCAATTTTACAACTCTGGAAACACCATATATTTT	CASSQFYNSGNTIYF
NA	NA	TRBV5-4	TRBJ1-1	TGTGCCAGCAGCTTCGTCGACTTGAACACTGAAGCTTTCTTT	CASSFVDLNTEAFF
TRBD1	NA	TRBV5-1	TRBJ2-2	TGCGCCAGCAGCCCGATGACAGGGTTGAACACCGGGGAGCTGTTTTTT	CASSPMTGLNTGELFF
TRBD2	NA	TRBV2	TRBJ2-7	TGTGCCAGCAGAGGAAGCGGGGTAATGGTCTCCTACGAGCAGTACTTC	CASRGSGVMVSYEQYF
NA	NA	TRBV9	TRBJ2-2	TGTGCCAGCAGCCCAACGGCCCCAGGGAACACCGGGGAGCTGTTTTTT	CASSPTAPGNTGELFF
NA	NA	TRBV6-5	TRBJ1-2	TGTGCCAGCAGAGCCTGGGAGTATGGCTACACCTTC	CASRAWEYGYTF
TRBD1	few	TRBV4-2	TRBJ2-5	TGTGCCAGCAGCCAAGACCAGAGGACAGGGGGACAGGAGACCCAGTACTTC	CASSQDQRTGGQETQYF
NA	NA	TRBV3-1/TRBV3-2	TRBJ2-3	TGTGCCAGCAGCCAGGCAGGACTTCGCACAGATACGCAGTATTTT	CASSQAGLRTDTQYF
NA	once	TRBV5-4	TRBJ2-7	TGTGCCAGCAGCGGAGGGACTCTACCCTACGAGCAGTACTTC	CASSGGTLPYEQYF
TRBD2	NA	TRBV7-9	TRBJ2-3	TGTGCCAGCAGCCTACCGACTAGCGGGGGGGCAGGTACGCAGTATTTT	CASSLPTSGGAGTQYF
TRBD1	NA	TRBV11-3	TRBJ2-7	TGTGCCAGCAGCATTAGCAGGGGGTCCGAGCAGTACTTC	CASSISRGSEQYF
NA	NA	TRBV10-1	TRBJ1-3	TGCGCCAGCAGCAGGATCTACTCTGGAAACACCATATATTTT	CASSRIYSGNTIYF
TRBD1	NA	TRBV5-8	TRBJ1-3	TGTGCCAGCAGGGATAGGGACAGGGGCTCTGGAAACACCATATATTTT	CASRDRDRGSGNTIYF
TRBD1	once	TRBV4-2	TRBJ1-6	TGTGCCAGCAGCCAAGATGGGACAGGGAATTCACCCCTCCACTTT	CASSQDGTGNSPLHF
TRBD1	NA	TRBV6-5	TRBJ1-6	TGTGCCAGCGGGAGGACAGGATCGGACTCACCCCTCCACTTT	CASGRTGSDSPLHF
NA	NA	TRBV13	TRBJ1-4	TGTGCCAGCAGCTTAGAGGGGGAAAAACTGTTTTTT	CASSLEGEKLFF
TRBD1	NA	TRBV19	TRBJ1-6	TGTGCCAGTAGTCTCGACAGGGAATCCTATAATTCACCCCTCCACTTT	CASSLDRESYNSPLHF
NA	NA	TRBV19	TRBJ1-2	TGTGCCAGTGAGGAGGGGCCAGGGATCTATGGCTACACCTTC	CASEEGPGIYGYTF
TRBD2	NA	TRBV6-2/TRBV6-3	TRBJ2-7	TGTGCCAGCAGCAACTTAGCGGGGTCCGACGAGCAGTACTTC	CASSNLAGSDEQYF
NA	NA	TRBV27	TRBJ1-5	TGTGCCAGCAGTTTTCGAGGGAGGGGGGGGCCCCAGCATTTT	CASSFRGRGGPQHF
TRBD1	once	TRBV2	TRBJ2-7	TGTGCCAGCAGTGGACAGGGGGCCTACGAGCAGTACTTC	CASSGQGAYEQYF
TRBD2	NA	TRBV4-3	TRBJ2-1	TGCGCCAGCAGCCAAGTTGGGGGGGAAGGACGGTTCTTC	CASSQVGGEGRFF
NA	NA	TRBV18	TRBJ1-2	TGTGCCAGCTCACCACAGGGGTTGAGCTATGGCTACACCTTC	CASSPQGLSYGYTF
NA	NA	TRBV4-2	TRBJ1-2	TGTGCCAGCAGCCAAGCCCTCGGGACTAAAGCTAACTATGGCTACACCTTC	CASSQALGTKANYGYTF
NA	few	TRBV6-1	TRBJ2-7	TGTGCCAGCAGTGAAAGGGGACATGGGTACGAGCAGTACTTC	CASSERGHGYEQYF
NA	few	TRBV19	TRBJ1-5	TGTGCCAGTAGTATCCGAACAGGGTTAGGTCAGCCCCAGCATTTT	CASSIRTGLGQPQHF
NA	NA	TRBV4-2	TRBJ1-5	TGTGCCAGCAGCCAAGATTGGCAGAGCAATCAGCCCCAGCATTTT	CASSQDWQSNQPQHF
TRBD1	once	TRBV24-1	TRBJ1-2	TGTGCCACCAGTGAATTGTGGGGGACAGGGAATCCCGATCATGGCTACACCTTC	CATSELWGTGNPDHGYTF
NA	NA	TRBV11-2	TRBJ1-6	TGTGCCAGCAGCTTACAGGGGAACTATTCACCCCTCCACTTT	CASSLQGNYSPLHF
NA	few	TRBV15	TRBJ1-1	TGTGCCACCAGCAGTGATCTAGGGAACACTGAAGCTTTCTTT	CATSSDLGNTEAFF
NA	NA	TRBV15	TRBJ2-3	TGTGCCACCAGCAGAGGGGGGGAGACAGATACGCAGTATTTT	CATSRGGETDTQYF
NA	NA	TRBV6-5	TRBJ1-1	TGTGCCAGCAGTTCAAACTACAGGGCAACTGAAGCTTTCTTT	CASSSNYRATEAFF
TRBD1	NA	TRBV2	TRBJ1-6	TGTGCCAGCAACGAGGGACAGAGCGGATCACCCCTCCACTTT	CASNEGQSGSPLHF
TRBD1	NA	TRBV6-2/TRBV6-3	TRBJ1-5	TGTGCCAGCAGTTTTAGCAGGGGGTGGTTAGATCAGCCCCAGCATTTT	CASSFSRGWLDQPQHF
NA	few	TRBV5-1	TRBJ1-2	TGCGCCAGCAGCTTGGTGGTCAGAGGGGGCTACACCTTC	CASSLVVRGGYTF
NA	NA	TRBV4-3	TRBJ1-2	TGCGCCAGCAGCCAAAGGGCAGGGTTCTATGGCTACACCTTC	CASSQRAGFYGYTF
NA	NA	TRBV3-1/TRBV3-2	TRBJ2-2	TGTGCCAGCAGCCAAGTCGGGGTGGGCACCGGGGAGCTGTTTTTT	CASSQVGVGTGELFF
NA	NA	TRBV7-3	TRBJ1-1	TGTGCCAGCAGCCCTACAGGGATTGGAACTGAAGCTTTCTTT	CASSPTGIGTEAFF
NA	NA	TRBV10-1	TRBJ1-1	TGCGCCAGCAGTGGACAGTGGGTGAACACTGAAGCTTTCTTT	CASSGQWVNTEAFF
NA	NA	TRBV12-2	TRBJ1-5	TGTGCAAGTCGCTTGAAGGAGTTGACAGGGGGCTCGGGTCAGCCCCAGCATTTT	CASRLKELTGGSGQPQHF
TRBD2	NA	TRBV29-1	TRBJ2-2	TGCAGCGCTGGGGGGAGTACGGTGCTAGCGGACTATAGAGGGGAGCTGTTTTTT	CSAGGSTVLADYRGELFF
NA	NA	TRBV27	TRBJ2-5	TGTGCCAGCAGTTTACTAGCTGGGGAGACCCAGTACTTC	CASSLLAGETQYF
NA	NA	TRBV12-3/TRBV12-4	TRBJ1-2	TGTGCCAGCAGTTTAGCGCTAAGTAATGGCTACACCTTC	CASSLALSNGYTF
TRBD1	once	TRBV19	TRBJ1-5	TGTGCCAGTAGATTGAGGGGGCGGAAAGGCAATCAGCCCCAGCATTTT	CASRLRGRKGNQPQHF
TRBD1	NA	TRBV6-5	TRBJ1-1	TGTGCCAGCAGGGGACAGCCGGCGGGCACTGAAGCTTTCTTT	CASRGQPAGTEAFF